This T cell receptor (beta chain) is drawn from a study of blood T cells in healthy people across ages. PCR was performed a second time for 7 to 11 cycles using a sample-barcoded 5' primer and a J-beta primer mix. MiXCR, run by TCRdb on the 5' RACE reads, gives a single entry per CDR3 protein. The repertoire holds about 800,000 distinct CDR3 sequences, roughly 46% seen once, with over 15% in the top ten. The sequence was obtained from a man at least 80 years old in good health. The material sequenced was blood.

DNA of the CDR3: TGTGCCAGCAGTCCCCCGTGGGGACAGGGGGTTTACGGGCAGTACTTC. Protein product: CASSPPWGQGVYGQYF. The chain links TRBV28 to TRBJ2-5; 11 bases map to TRBD1. Germline assignment: CDR1 MDHEN and CDR2 SYDVKM. The CDR3 sequence is 16 residues long. V was pared by 5 bases and J by 11 bases, with 16 bases of the junction left unmatched. The whole variable domain, remainder taken from reference TRBV28 and TRBJ2-5, is DVKVTQSSRYLVKRTGEKVFLECVQDMDHENMFWYRQDPGLGLRLIYFSYDVKMKEKGDIPEGYSVSREKKERFSLILESASTNQTSMYLCASSPPWGQGVYGQYFGPGTRLLVL.